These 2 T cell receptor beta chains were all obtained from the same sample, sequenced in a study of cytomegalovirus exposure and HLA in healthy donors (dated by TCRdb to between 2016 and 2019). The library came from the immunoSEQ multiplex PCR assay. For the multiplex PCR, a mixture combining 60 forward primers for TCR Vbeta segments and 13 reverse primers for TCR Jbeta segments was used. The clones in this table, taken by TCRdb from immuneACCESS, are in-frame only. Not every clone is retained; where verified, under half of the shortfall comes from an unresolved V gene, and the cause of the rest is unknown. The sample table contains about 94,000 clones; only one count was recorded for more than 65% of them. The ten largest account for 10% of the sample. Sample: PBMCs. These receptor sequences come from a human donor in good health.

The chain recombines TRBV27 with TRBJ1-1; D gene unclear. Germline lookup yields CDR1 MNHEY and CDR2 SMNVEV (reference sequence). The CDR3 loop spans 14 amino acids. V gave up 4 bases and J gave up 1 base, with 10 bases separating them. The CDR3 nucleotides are TGTGCCAGCAGTTCTCACAGAGCGAACACTGAAGCTTTCTTT. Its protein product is CASSSHRANTEAFF.

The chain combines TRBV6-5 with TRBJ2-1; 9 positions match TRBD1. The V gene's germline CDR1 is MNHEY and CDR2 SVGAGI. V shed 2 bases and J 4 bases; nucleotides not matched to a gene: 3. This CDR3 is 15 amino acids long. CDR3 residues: CASSYGQGKYNEQFF. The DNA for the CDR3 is TGTGCCAGCAGTTACGGACAGGGGAAGTACAATGAGCAGTTCTTC.